The TCR beta chain described here comes from a study of CD8+ T cells in alopecia areata. As for the study in general: Treatment with tofacitinib (6 to 18 months) was followed by 6 months off drug.

Germline V gene sequence: CDR1 SGHVS, CDR2 FQNEAQ. This CDR3 region has 17 residues. cDNA reverse transcribed from extracted RNA served as the sequencing template. The assay was immunoSEQ multiplex PCR, and TCRdb's table has in-frame clones only and misses some. The data show approximately 140,000 clones, around 47% seen once. The genes are TRBV7-8 and TRBJ2-5, with TRBD1 matching 10 bases. This sequence originates from a human donor with alopecia areata. Sample: CD4+ T cells sorted from blood. The CDR3 sequence: CAIFVGETGQGLETQYF. CDR3 DNA sequence: TGTGCGATCTTCGTCGGGGAAACGGGACAGGGGTTGGAGACCCAGTACTTC.